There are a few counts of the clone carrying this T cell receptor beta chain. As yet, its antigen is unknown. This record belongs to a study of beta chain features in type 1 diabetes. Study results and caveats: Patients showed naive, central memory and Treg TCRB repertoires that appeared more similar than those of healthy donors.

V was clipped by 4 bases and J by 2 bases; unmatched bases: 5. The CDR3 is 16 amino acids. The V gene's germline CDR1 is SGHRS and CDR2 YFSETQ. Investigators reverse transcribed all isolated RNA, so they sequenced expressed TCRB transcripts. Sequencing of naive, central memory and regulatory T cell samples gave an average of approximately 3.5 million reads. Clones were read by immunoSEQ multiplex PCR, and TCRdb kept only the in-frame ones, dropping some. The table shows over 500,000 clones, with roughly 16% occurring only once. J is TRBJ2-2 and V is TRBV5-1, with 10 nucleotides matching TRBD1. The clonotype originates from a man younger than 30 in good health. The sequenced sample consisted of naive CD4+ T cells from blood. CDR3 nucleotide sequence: TGCGCCAGCAGCGTCCGGGACAGGGGAAACACCGGGGAGCTGTTTTTT. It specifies CASSVRDRGNTGELFF.